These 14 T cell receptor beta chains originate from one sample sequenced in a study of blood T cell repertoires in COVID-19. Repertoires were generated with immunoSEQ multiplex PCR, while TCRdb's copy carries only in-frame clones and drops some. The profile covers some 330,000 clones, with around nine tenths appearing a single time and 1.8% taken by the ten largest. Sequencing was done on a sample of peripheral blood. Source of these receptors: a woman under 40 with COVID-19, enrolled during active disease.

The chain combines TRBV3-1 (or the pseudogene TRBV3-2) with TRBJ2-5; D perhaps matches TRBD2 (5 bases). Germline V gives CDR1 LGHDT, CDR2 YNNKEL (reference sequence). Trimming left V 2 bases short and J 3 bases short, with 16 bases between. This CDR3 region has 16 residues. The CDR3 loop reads CASSQPPGGTKETQYF. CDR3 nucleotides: TGTGCCAGCAGCCAACCTCCTGGAGGAACGAAAGAGACCCAGTACTTC.

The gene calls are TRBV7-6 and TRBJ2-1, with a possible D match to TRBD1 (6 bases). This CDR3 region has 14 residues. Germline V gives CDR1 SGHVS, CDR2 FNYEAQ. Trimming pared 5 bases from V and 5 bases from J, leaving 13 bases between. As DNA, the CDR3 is TGTGCCAGCAGCCGTAATACAGGGAACAATGAGCAGTTCTTC. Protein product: CASSRNTGNNEQFF.

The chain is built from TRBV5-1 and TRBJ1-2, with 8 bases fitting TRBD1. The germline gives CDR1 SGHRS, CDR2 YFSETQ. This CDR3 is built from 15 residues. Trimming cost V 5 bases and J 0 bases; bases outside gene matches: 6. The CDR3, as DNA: TGCGCCAGCAGTCCGGGGGACAGGCCTAACTATGGCTACACCTTC. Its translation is CASSPGDRPNYGYTF.

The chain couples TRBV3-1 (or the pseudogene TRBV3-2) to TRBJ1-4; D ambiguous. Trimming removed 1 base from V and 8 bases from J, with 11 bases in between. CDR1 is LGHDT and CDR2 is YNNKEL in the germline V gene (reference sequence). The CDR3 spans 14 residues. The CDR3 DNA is TGTGCCAGCAGCCAAGGCCACACCCCGGAAAAACTGTTTTTT. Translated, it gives CASSQGHTPEKLFF.

Written as DNA, the CDR3 is TGTGCCAGCAGCTTTGGACAGGGCGATGAGCAGTTCTTC. Protein sequence: CASSFGQGDEQFF. The chain joins TRBV5-8 to TRBJ2-1; TRBD1 matches at 8 bases. Losses at the gene ends were 2 bases for V and 8 bases for J; bases not matched to a gene: 3. The CDR3 spans 13 residues. Germline CDR1 reads SGHTS; CDR2 reads YDEGEE.

In DNA, the CDR3 is TGCGCCAGCAGCCAAGGTCGGGGGGGTTACAATGAGCAGTTCTTC. Translating gives CASSQGRGGYNEQFF. The chain links TRBV4-1 to TRBJ2-1; 8 nucleotides agree with TRBD2. Germline lookup yields CDR1 MGHRA and CDR2 YSYEKL. This CDR3 has 15 amino acids. Trimming took 1 base from V and 4 from J; bases not matched to a gene: 3.

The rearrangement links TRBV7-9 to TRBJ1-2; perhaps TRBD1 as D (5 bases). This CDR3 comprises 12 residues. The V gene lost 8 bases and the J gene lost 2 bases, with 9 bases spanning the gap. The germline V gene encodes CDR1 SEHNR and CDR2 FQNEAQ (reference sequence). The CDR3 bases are TGTGCCAGCTATGACAGAAACTATGGCTACACCTTC. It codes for CASYDRNYGYTF.

CDR3 residues: CASSLGMGALYEQYV. CDR3 in DNA: TGTGCCAGCAGCTTAGGGATGGGGGCCCTTTACGAGCAGTACGTC. This sequence joins TRBV11-2 and TRBJ2-7, with a tentative D call TRBD1 (6 bases). Germline assignment: CDR1 SGHAT and CDR2 FQNNGV. The CDR3 is 15 residues long. The ends were cut back, 1 base at V and 4 bases at J, with 14 bases in the middle.

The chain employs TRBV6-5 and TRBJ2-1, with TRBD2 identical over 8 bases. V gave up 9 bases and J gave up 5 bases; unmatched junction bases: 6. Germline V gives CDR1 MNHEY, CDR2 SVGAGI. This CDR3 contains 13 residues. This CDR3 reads CASHRTSNNEQFF. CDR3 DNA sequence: TGTGCCAGTCATAGGACTAGCAACAATGAGCAGTTCTTC.

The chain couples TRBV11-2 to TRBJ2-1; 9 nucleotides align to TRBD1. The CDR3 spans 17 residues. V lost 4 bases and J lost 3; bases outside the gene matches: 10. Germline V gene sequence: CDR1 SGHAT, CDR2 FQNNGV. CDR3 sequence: CASSSIETGGFYNEQFF. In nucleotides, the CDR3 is TGTGCCAGCAGCTCCATTGAGACAGGGGGATTCTACAATGAGCAGTTCTTC. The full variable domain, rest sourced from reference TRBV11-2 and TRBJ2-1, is EAGVAQSPRYKIIEKRQSVAFWCNPISGHATLYWYQQILGQGPKLLIQFQNNGVVDDSQLPKDRFSAERLKGVDSTLKIQPAKLEDSAVYLCASSSIETGGFYNEQFFGPGTRLTVL.

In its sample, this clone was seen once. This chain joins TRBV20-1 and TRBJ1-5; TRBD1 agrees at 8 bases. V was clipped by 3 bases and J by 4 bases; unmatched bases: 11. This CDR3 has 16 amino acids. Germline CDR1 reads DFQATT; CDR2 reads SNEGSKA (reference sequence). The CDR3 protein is CSASAGTGIGNQPQHF. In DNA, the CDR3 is TGCAGTGCTAGTGCCGGGACAGGTATTGGGAATCAGCCCCAGCATTTT.

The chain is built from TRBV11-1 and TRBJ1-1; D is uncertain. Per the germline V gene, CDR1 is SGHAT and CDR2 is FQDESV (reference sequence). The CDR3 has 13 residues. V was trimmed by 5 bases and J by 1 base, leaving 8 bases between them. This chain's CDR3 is CASSTTQNTEAFF. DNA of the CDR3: TGTGCCAGCAGCACAACACAGAACACTGAAGCTTTCTTT.

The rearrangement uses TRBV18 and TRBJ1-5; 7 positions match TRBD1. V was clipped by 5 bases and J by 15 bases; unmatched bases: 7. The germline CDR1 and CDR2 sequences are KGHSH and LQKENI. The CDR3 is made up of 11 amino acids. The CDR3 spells CASSYDRVLHF. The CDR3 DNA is TGTGCCAGCTCATATGACAGGGTACTGCATTTT.

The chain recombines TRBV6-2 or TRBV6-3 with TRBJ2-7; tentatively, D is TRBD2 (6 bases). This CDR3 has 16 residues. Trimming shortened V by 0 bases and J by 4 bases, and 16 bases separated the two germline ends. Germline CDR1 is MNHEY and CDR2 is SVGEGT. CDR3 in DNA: TGTGCCAGCAGTTACTCGCGGGACGGCCTCGGGTACGAGCAGTACTTC. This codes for CASSYSRDGLGYEQYF.